Listed here are 25 T cell receptor beta chains from one sample, sequenced in a study of OX40 agonist ivuxolimab in advanced cancers. Data came from immunoSEQ multiplex PCR; TCRdb stores just in-frame clones and leaves some out. Found here are roughly 45,000 clones, around 90% of them singletons; the top ten hold over 1.5%. This specimen consisted of CD4+ or CD8+ T cells sorted from blood, obtained in a trial of the OX40 agonist ivuxolimab. The origin of the receptors is an adult with an advanced solid tumor such as melanoma, head and neck, liver or kidney cancer.

This clone was picked up one time. CDR3 DNA: TGTGCCAGCAGCTTGGGGCAGGGGGCAAGCTACGAGCAGTACTTC. This gives the protein CASSLGQGASYEQYF. The chain couples TRBV5-4 to TRBJ2-7; 8 bases map to TRBD1. The germline CDR1 and CDR2 sequences are SGHNT and YYREEE (reference sequence). With V trimmed by 0 bases and J by 3 bases, 5 bases remained unmatched. CDR3 length equals 15 residues.

V and J are TRBV7-9 and TRBJ2-7; 7 bases agree with TRBD1. Germline lookup yields CDR1 SEHNR and CDR2 FQNEAQ (reference sequence). Losses at the gene ends were 1 base for V and 2 bases for J; bases not matched to a gene: 5. The CDR3 loop spans 15 amino acids. Here the CDR3 reads CASSLGAQGAYEQYF. The CDR3 region has the DNA TGTGCCAGCAGCTTAGGGGCCCAGGGGGCCTACGAGCAGTACTTC.

The gene calls are TRBV4-1 and TRBJ1-6; D remains unclear. Per the germline V gene, CDR1 is MGHRA and CDR2 is YSYEKL. The V and J ends lost 0 bases and 3 bases respectively, with 9 bases between them. The CDR3 has 16 amino acids. DNA of the CDR3: TGCGCCAGCAGCCAAGAGGCGATTAGCTATAATTCACCCCTCCACTTT. It encodes CASSQEAISYNSPLHF.

The chain employs TRBV6-7 and TRBJ2-2, with 7 bases fitting TRBD1. TRBV6-7 is filed as an ORF, its function uncertain. The CDR3 runs 18 residues. Trimming cost V 7 bases and J 6 bases; bases outside gene matches: 20. Here the CDR3 DNA reads TGTGCCAGCATTCTGGGACAGATCTCCAATAGGCCCCCCGGGGAGCTGTTTTTT. This codes for CASILGQISNRPPGELFF.

V usage is TRBV9 and J usage is TRBJ2-6; 10 bases match TRBD2. The CDR3 spans 18 residues. CDR1 is SGDLS and CDR2 is YYNGEE in the germline V gene. Unmatched junction bases numbered 7, after V lost 4 bases and J lost 0 bases. The CDR3, as DNA: TGTGCCAGCAGCTTTAGGACTAGCGGACTCTCTGGGGCCAACGTCCTGACTTTC. It yields the protein CASSFRTSGLSGANVLTF.

The chain couples TRBV6-5 to TRBJ2-3, with 11 bases that match TRBD1. CDR3 length equals 15 residues. V gave up 6 bases and J gave up 4 bases; unmatched junction bases: 6. Germline CDR1 and CDR2: MNHEY and SVGAGI. The CDR3 loop reads CASRRDRGYADTQYF. Here the CDR3 DNA reads TGTGCCAGCAGAAGGGACAGGGGGTACGCAGATACGCAGTATTTT.

A note on this clone: The sample has other DNA sequences that encode this CDR3 too. The chain employs TRBV5-1 and TRBJ2-2, with D possibly matching TRBD2 (6 bases). This CDR3 has 15 residues. Germline loops: CDR1 SGHRS, CDR2 YFSETQ. The V end was cut by 4 bases, the J end by 4 bases, with 14 bases between. CDR3: CASSARLVGTGELFF. Written as DNA, the CDR3 is TGCGCCAGCAGCGCCCGACTAGTGGGCACCGGGGAGCTGTTTTTT.

The chain carries TRBV6-5 and TRBJ2-7; 8 bases are a match to TRBD2. CDR3 length equals 14 residues. Unmatched junction bases numbered 9, after V lost 8 bases and J lost 3 bases. CDR1 is MNHEY and CDR2 is SVGAGI in the germline V gene. In DNA form, the CDR3 reads TGTGCCAGCGCCCGCGGGGGGAATGGCTACGAGCAGTACTTC. It is translated as CASARGGNGYEQYF.

This clone came up once. The rearrangement links TRBV5-1 to TRBJ2-1; TRBD2 might be the D (6 bases). V shed 0 bases and J shed 4 bases, with 14 bases lying between them. Germline V CDR1 and CDR2: SGHRS, YFSETQ. The CDR3 length is 16 residues. CDR3 in DNA: TGCGCCAGCAGCTTGGATCTGGGGGGAACTTACAATGAGCAGTTCTTC. Its translation: CASSLDLGGTYNEQFF.

The chain combines TRBV5-1 with TRBJ2-3, with 15 bases fitting TRBD2. In germline, CDR1 is SGHRS, CDR2 YFSETQ. Trimming took 4 bases from V and 4 from J; bases not matched to a gene: 7. The CDR3 runs to 17 residues. This CDR3 is CASSRGTSGGPSDTQYF. The CDR3 DNA reads TGCGCCAGCAGCCGGGGGACTAGCGGGGGGCCTTCAGATACGCAGTATTTT.

This sequence joins TRBV7-9 and TRBJ2-7; the match to TRBD2 covers 7 bases. Germline-derived CDR1 and CDR2 are SEHNR and FQNEAQ (reference sequence). This CDR3 has 15 residues. The ends lost 5 bases at V and 3 bases at J; junction bases unmatched: 10. CDR3 loop: CASSPGGGGYYEQYF. The CDR3 DNA follows: TGTGCCAGCAGCCCCGGTGGGGGGGGGTACTACGAGCAGTACTTC.

This clone turned up a few times. The chain uses TRBV6-5 and TRBJ1-4; 9 bases agree with TRBD1. The CDR3 is 15 amino acids. J gave up 4 bases and V 6 bases, and 6 bases lay outside the gene matches. From germline, CDR1 is MNHEY and CDR2 SVGAGI. CDR3 loop: CASRRGQGGNEKLFF. CDR3 in DNA: TGTGCCAGCAGGAGGGGACAGGGTGGTAATGAAAAACTGTTTTTT.

The chain employs TRBV5-6 and TRBJ1-3; D uncertain. This CDR3 is built from 14 residues. Germline CDR1 SGHDT, CDR2 YYEEEE. V lost 2 bases to trimming and J lost 4 bases, with 10 bases between them. The CDR3 DNA is TGTGCCAGCAGCTTCGGTTTTGCAGGAAACACCATATATTTT. It specifies CASSFGFAGNTIYF. The variable domain in full, completed from reference TRBV5-6 and TRBJ1-3, reads DAGVTQSPTHLIKTRGQQVTLRCSPKSGHDTVSWYQQALGQGPQFIFQYYEEEERQRGNFPDRFSGHQFPNYSSELNVNALLLGDSALYLCASSFGFAGNTIYFGEGSWLTVV.

The chain joins TRBV27 to TRBJ2-7, with 10 positions matching TRBD1. Trimming at V came to 6 bases and at J to 4 bases, leaving 9 bases not matched to a gene. The CDR3 loop spans 15 amino acids. Germline values: CDR1 MNHEY, CDR2 SMNVEV (reference sequence). Written as DNA, the CDR3 is TGTGCCAGCAGGACAGGGGGCGCTGAAGCTTACGAGCAGTACTTC. Translation: CASRTGGAEAYEQYF.

The chain uses TRBV10-1 and TRBJ2-7, with TRBD2 matching over 7 bases. CDR3 size: 12 residues. V trimming: 8 bases; J trimming: 6 bases; junction bases outside the gene matches: 7. Per the germline V gene, CDR1 is WNHNN and CDR2 is SYGVQD (reference sequence). CDR3: CASGPASGEQYF. The CDR3 DNA sequence: TGCGCCAGCGGTCCCGCTAGCGGCGAGCAGTACTTC.

V gene TRBV7-3 combines with J gene TRBJ2-3; D call uncertain. Germline V CDR1 and CDR2: SGHTA, FQGTGA. Trimming took off 2 bases at V and 4 bases at J, with 10 bases between the two ends. The CDR3 spans 14 residues. The CDR3 loop reads CASSLEIHSDTQYF. Here the CDR3 DNA reads TGTGCCAGCAGCTTAGAAATACACTCAGATACGCAGTATTTT.

V is TRBV19 and J is TRBJ1-5; tentatively, D is TRBD1 (5 bases). Trimming stripped 9 bases from V and 1 base from J, with 25 bases between. The CDR3 is 18 amino acids. CDR1 and CDR2 (germline): LNHDA, SQIVND (reference sequence). CDR3 in DNA: TGTGCCAGACGTGGAGGGCAGGGATTTGGTAGGAGCAATCAGCCCCAGCATTTT. Protein sequence: CARRGGQGFGRSNQPQHF. Filled out from reference TRBV19 and TRBJ1-5, the complete variable domain reads DGGITQSPKYLFRKEGQNVTLSCEQNLNHDAMYWYRQDPGQGLRLIYYSQIVNDFQKGDIAEGYSVSREKKESFPLTVTSAQKNPTAFYLCARRGGQGFGRSNQPQHFGDGTRLSIL.

The chain combines TRBV2 with TRBJ1-4, with 8 bases lining up with TRBD1. V shed 4 bases, J shed 6 bases, and the junction held 4 bases outside the gene matches. The germline CDR1 and CDR2 sequences are SNHLY and FYNNEI. The CDR3 is 14 residues long. The CDR3 here is CASSGTGTYEKLFF. CDR3 DNA: TGTGCCAGCAGTGGGACAGGGACGTATGAAAAACTGTTTTTT.

The V and J genes are TRBV5-4 and TRBJ1-4; D unclear. The CDR3 runs to 13 residues. Trimming removed 3 bases at V and 6 bases at J, with 9 bases between. From germline, CDR1 is SGHNT and CDR2 YYREEE (reference sequence). CDR3 DNA sequence: TGTGCCAGCAGCTCTAGATACGATGAAAAACTGTTTTTT. Protein sequence: CASSSRYDEKLFF.

The CDR3 loop is CASSFGQGGREQYF. The CDR3 nucleotides are TGTGCCAGCAGCTTCGGACAGGGTGGGAGGGAGCAGTACTTC. This chain links TRBV7-9 with TRBJ2-7; 8 bases are shared with TRBD1. After removal of 3 bases from V and 7 bases from J, the junction contained 8 bases not matched to a gene. The CDR3 consists of 14 residues. Germline V gene sequence: CDR1 SEHNR, CDR2 FQNEAQ (reference sequence).

This rearrangement joins TRBV4-1 to TRBJ1-2; possible D gene TRBD1, 6 bases. The ends were cut back, 5 bases at V and 6 bases at J, with 19 bases in the middle. This CDR3 has 15 amino acids. Germline V lookup: CDR1 MGHRA, CDR2 YSYEKL. CDR3 amino acids: CASSDPARGLHGYTF. In DNA, the CDR3 is TGCGCCAGCAGCGACCCTGCCAGGGGACTCCATGGCTACACCTTC.

The chain recombines TRBV14 with TRBJ1-6; 8 bases map to TRBD1. V was pared by 2 bases and J by 7 bases, with 4 bases of the junction left unmatched. Germline CDR1 reads SGHDN; CDR2 reads FVKESK. The CDR3 runs to 15 residues. CDR3 sequence (DNA): TGTGCCAGCAGCCAACAGACAGGGGCGAATTCACCCCTCCACTTT. This codes for CASSQQTGANSPLHF.

The rearrangement uses TRBV5-4 and TRBJ2-3; D is ambiguous. Trimming stripped 1 base from V and 0 bases from J, with 12 bases between. There are 16 residues in the CDR3. The germline V gene has CDR1 SGHNT and CDR2 YYREEE (reference sequence). As DNA, the CDR3 is TGTGCCAGCAGCTTGCGCTTGGGCGGTAGCACAGATACGCAGTATTTT. Its translation is CASSLRLGGSTDTQYF.

CDR3: CASSLMVASDTQYF. The DNA for the CDR3 is TGTGCCAGCAGCTTAATGGTAGCCTCCGATACGCAGTATTTT. The chain has TRBV7-8 and TRBJ2-3; D unclear. CDR3 size: 14 residues. CDR1 and CDR2 (germline): SGHVS, FQNEAQ. Deletions cut 2 bases from V and 6 bases from J, with 12 bases between.

V and J are TRBV7-2 and TRBJ2-3; weak D call: TRBD2 (6 bases). Germline CDR1 reads SGHTA; CDR2 reads FQGNSA. V lost 5 bases to trimming and J lost 5 bases, with 17 bases between them. CDR3 size: 15 residues. CDR3 DNA: TGTGCCAGCAGCGCCCCGGATAGCGGAAAAGATACGCAGTATTTT. Translating it yields CASSAPDSGKDTQYF.